Listed here are 24 T cell receptor beta chains from one sample, sequenced in a study of T cells in Graves' hyperthyroidism and ophthalmopathy. The CDR3 regions of TCR beta were amplified from RNA transcripts. An initial round of RT-PCR targeting the TCR CDR3 relied on the HTBI primer set. TCRdb ran MiXCR on the multiplex PCR reads and lists one entry per CDR3 protein. The table lists about 160,000 distinct CDR3 sequences, about 9.4% of them singletons, with approximately 24% in the top ten. Input material: blood. These TCRs come from a woman under 30 with Graves' hyperthyroidism that later progressed to Graves' ophthalmopathy.

This clonotype was seen many times. This chain joins TRBV19 and TRBJ2-2, with unresolved D. Germline V lookup: CDR1 LNHDA, CDR2 SQIVND (reference sequence). This CDR3 region has 12 residues. V lost 6 bases to trimming and J lost 7 bases, with 9 bases between them. The CDR3 sequence: CASRVSVGELFF. The CDR3 bases are TGTGCCAGTAGAGTCTCAGTCGGGGAGCTGTTTTTT.

A remark on this clonotype: This could be a read error, since a much larger clone is one nucleotide away. Given the absence of the conserved phenylalanine or tryptophan at the CDR3 end, a read error is likely. V gene TRBV2 combines with J gene TRBJ1-1; weak D call: TRBD1 (6 bases). CDR1 and CDR2 from the germline V gene are SNHLY and FYNNEI. V was trimmed by 3 bases and J by 0 bases, leaving 8 bases between them. This CDR3 comprises 14 residues. CDR3 in DNA: TGTGCCAGCAGTGACCAGGGGATGAACACTGAAGCTTTCCTT. This gives the protein CASSDQGMNTEAFL.

The chain carries TRBV9 and TRBJ1-3; TRBD1 matches 11 bases. Per the germline V gene, CDR1 is SGDLS and CDR2 is YYNGEE. Unmatched junction bases numbered 6, after V lost 2 bases and J lost 2 bases. CDR3 length: 17 residues. CDR3 amino acids: CASSVSGTGGAGNTIYF. DNA of the CDR3: TGTGCCAGCAGCGTTTCCGGGACAGGGGGTGCTGGAAACACCATATATTTT.

In this sample, this clonotype turned up many times. The chain carries TRBV7-8 and TRBJ1-1, with D uncertain. Germline assignment: CDR1 SGHVS and CDR2 FQNEAQ. V lost 2 bases and J lost 1, with 8 bases in between. This CDR3 is 14 amino acids long. CDR3 region: CASSLSAENTEAFF. The CDR3 region has the DNA TGTGCCAGCAGCTTATCGGCAGAGAACACTGAAGCTTTCTTT. Combining the CDR3 with reference TRBV7-8 and TRBJ1-1 gives the whole variable domain GAGVSQSPRYKVAKRGQDVALRCDPISGHVSLFWYQQALGQGPEFLTYFQNEAQLDKSGLPSDRFFAERPEGSVSTLKIQRTQQEDSAVYLCASSLSAENTEAFFGQGTRLTVV.

This chain uses TRBV13 with TRBJ2-1; TRBD1 aligns across 9 bases. J lost 4 bases, V lost 1 base, and 2 bases had no gene match. Looked up from germline, CDR1 is PRHDT and CDR2 is FYEKMQ (reference sequence). The CDR3 loop spans 15 amino acids. CDR3: CASSLAGTGYNEQFF. DNA for the CDR3: TGTGCCAGCAGCTTAGCCGGGACAGGGTACAATGAGCAGTTCTTC.

The J gene is TRBJ1-6, the V gene TRBV4-1, with D perhaps TRBD1 (6 bases). The CDR3 length is 15 residues. The germline V and J ends were trimmed by 7 bases and 5 bases, with 15 bases remaining between them. Looked up from germline, CDR1 is MGHRA and CDR2 is YSYEKL. DNA for the CDR3: TGCGCCAGCACCCTGGACAGAATCAATAATTCACCCCTCCACTTT. This sequence encodes CASTLDRINNSPLHF.

This clonotype has just a few counts. This chain links TRBV7-9 with TRBJ2-1; the D gene is possibly TRBD2 (5 bases). The CDR3 runs 13 residues. Trimming took 0 bases from V and 10 from J, leaving 10 bases between them. Per the germline V gene, CDR1 is SEHNR and CDR2 is FQNEAQ (reference sequence). The CDR3 DNA reads as TGTGCCAGCAGCTTAGCGGACTTCCGGGAGCAGTTCTTC. Protein: CASSLADFREQFF. Looking up the rest from reference TRBV7-9 and TRBJ2-1 gives the full variable domain: DTGVSQNPRHKITKRGQNVTFRCDPISEHNRLYWYRQTLGQGPEFLTYFQNEAQLEKSRLLSDRFSAERPKGSFSTLEIQRTEQGDSAMYLCASSLADFREQFFGPGTRLTVL.

This clonotype was detected ten times or more. The rearrangement uses TRBV27 and TRBJ2-1, with D tentatively TRBD2 (5 bases). From germline, CDR1 is MNHEY and CDR2 SMNVEV (reference sequence). The V gene lost 2 bases and the J gene lost 2 bases, with 13 bases spanning the gap. CDR3 length: 16 amino acids. The CDR3 DNA reads as TGTGCCAGCAGTTTAAGCGTGGGAGCCACCTACAATGAGCAGTTCTTC. It translates to CASSLSVGATYNEQFF.

This clonotype was recorded at least ten times. The chain carries TRBV19 and TRBJ1-2; perhaps TRBD1 as D (5 bases). The CDR3 is 14 residues long. The germline gives CDR1 LNHDA, CDR2 SQIVND (reference sequence). The V and J ends lost 3 bases and 4 bases respectively, with 12 bases between them. For the CDR3, the DNA is TGTGCCAGTAGTATGGCCCCCGGGGGCTATGGCTACACCTTC. As protein: CASSMAPGGYGYTF.

This clonotype was counted many times. This chain connects TRBV12-3 or TRBV12-4 to TRBJ2-2; 7 positions agree with TRBD1. The CDR3 length is 16 residues. The V gene end was trimmed by 1 base and the J gene end by 2 bases; junction bases not matched to a gene: 4. In nucleotides, the CDR3 is TGTGCCAGCAGTTTAGAGACAGGGCTCAACACCGGGGAGCTGTTTTTT. This codes for CASSLETGLNTGELFF.

This clonotype was seen a few times. The chain carries TRBV3-1 and TRBJ2-3; 10 bases agree with TRBD2. The CDR3 spans 18 residues. Looked up from germline, CDR1 is LGHDT and CDR2 is YNNKEL (reference sequence). J gave up 3 bases and V 4 bases, and 13 bases lay outside the gene matches. CDR3 protein: CASSPRGSGGRGTDTQYF. CDR3 nucleotide sequence: TGTGCCAGCAGCCCCCGGGGTAGCGGGGGGCGGGGGACAGATACGCAGTATTTT.

This clonotype was recorded a few times. The J gene is TRBJ2-7, the V gene TRBV4-1, with D perhaps TRBD1 (6 bases). Per the germline V gene, CDR1 is MGHRA and CDR2 is YSYEKL. The V end was cut by 3 bases, the J end by 3 bases, with 18 bases between. CDR3 length: 16 residues. CDR3 residues: CASSHVTGPSFYEQYF. The CDR3 DNA reads TGCGCCAGCAGCCACGTGACAGGACCATCGTTCTACGAGCAGTACTTC.

V gene TRBV19 combines with J gene TRBJ1-5, with D possibly being TRBD1 (6 bases). The CDR3 covers 14 residues. Germline loops: CDR1 LNHDA, CDR2 SQIVND (reference sequence). Trimming stripped 8 bases from V and 0 bases from J, with 11 bases between. The CDR3 is CASGGVYSNQPQHF. CDR3 sequence (DNA): TGTGCCAGTGGGGGCGTCTATAGCAATCAGCCCCAGCATTTT.

This clonotype was found many times. The chain employs TRBV30 and TRBJ2-7; D possibly matches TRBD1 or TRBD2 (5 bases each). The CDR3 length is 13 residues. Germline CDR1 and CDR2: GTSNPN and SVGIG (reference sequence). The V end was cut by 1 base, the J end by 6 bases, with 13 bases between. This CDR3 reads CAWSASGTGEQYF. The CDR3 coding sequence is TGTGCCTGGAGTGCGTCAGGGACGGGCGAGCAGTACTTC.

This clonotype was observed many times. This chain joins TRBV2 and TRBJ1-5, with D possibly TRBD1 on 5 matching bases. CDR1 SNHLY and CDR2 FYNNEI come from the germline V gene. Trimming shortened V by 4 bases and J by 16 bases, and 26 bases separated the two germline ends. The CDR3 runs to 15 residues. CDR3 amino acids: CASSVGRVINQPPHF. In DNA, the CDR3 is TGTGCCAGCAGTGTCGGCAGGGTGATAAATCAGCCCCCCCATTTT.

This clonotype appeared a few times. The CDR3 DNA sequence: TGTGCCTGGAGTGTCGGACTAGCGGTTTCCTACAATGAGCAGTTCTTC. Protein product: CAWSVGLAVSYNEQFF. This chain uses TRBV30 with TRBJ2-1, with 10 bases matching TRBD2. There are 16 residues in the CDR3. The germline V gene has CDR1 GTSNPN and CDR2 SVGIG (reference sequence). V dropped 0 bases and J dropped 1; count of bases not matched to a gene: 3.

This clonotype has at least ten counts. The junction differs from germline at one of its ends, possibly a read error. This rearrangement joins TRBV20-1 to TRBJ2-7, with TRBD2 identical over 11 bases. Per the germline V gene, CDR1 is DFQATT and CDR2 is SNEGSKA (reference sequence). This CDR3 has 17 amino acids. CDR3 sequence (DNA): TGCAGTGCTAGAGGAGCGATTAGCGGGAGGGCCTCCCACGAGCAGTACTTC. This encodes CSARGAISGRASHEQYF.

This clonotype was found many times. V usage is TRBV15 and J usage is TRBJ1-1; D remains ambiguous. V was clipped by 0 bases and J by 5 bases, with 13 bases between them. Germline V CDR1 and CDR2: LNHNV, YYDKDF (reference sequence). The CDR3 covers 15 residues. The CDR3 loop is CATSRDGIFGTEAFF. The CDR3 DNA sequence: TGTGCCACCAGCAGAGACGGGATTTTCGGGACTGAAGCTTTCTTT. Full variable domain (rest looked up from reference TRBV15 and TRBJ1-1): DAMVIQNPRYQVTQFGKPVTLSCSQTLNHNVMYWYQQKSSQAPKLLFHYYDKDFNNEADTPDNFQSRRPNTSFCFLDIRSPGLGDTAMYLCATSRDGIFGTEAFFGQGTRLTVV.

Ten or more counts support this clonotype. V gene TRBV20-1 combines with J gene TRBJ2-7, with 13 positions matching TRBD2. The V segment lost 2 bases and the J segment 6 bases; nucleotides outside the gene matches: 10. CDR1 is DFQATT and CDR2 is SNEGSKA in the germline V gene (reference sequence). This CDR3 region has 16 residues. The CDR3 sequence: CSARSRRTSGSGEQYF. CDR3 coding DNA: TGCAGTGCTAGAAGCCGTAGGACTAGCGGGAGTGGCGAGCAGTACTTC.

Many counts were recorded for this clonotype. The rearrangement links TRBV12-3 or TRBV12-4 to TRBJ2-3; a weak D match, TRBD1 (5 bases). The CDR3 runs 14 residues. V was shortened by 4 bases and J by 3 bases, with 11 bases between the two germline ends. CDR3 region: CASSYKGWTDTQYF. The CDR3, as DNA: TGTGCCAGCAGTTATAAGGGGTGGACAGATACGCAGTATTTT.

Regarding this clonotype: Since a much larger clone is just one base distant, this may be a read error. This chain joins TRBV27 and TRBJ2-7; 9 nucleotides match TRBD1. The germline gives CDR1 MNHEY, CDR2 SMNVEV (reference sequence). The CDR3 contains 16 residues. This CDR3 reads CASSPEGQGIFYEQHF. The CDR3 nucleotides are TGTGCCAGCAGTCCAGAGGGACAGGGAATCTTCTACGAGCAGCACTTC.

This clonotype occurred a few times. In DNA form, the CDR3 reads TGCAGTGCTAGAGATTATAGCGGGACAACCTACGAGCAGTACTTC. It translates to CSARDYSGTTYEQYF. The rearrangement joins TRBV20-1 to TRBJ2-7, with TRBD2 identical over 8 bases. CDR3 length: 15 amino acids. The V and J ends lost 0 bases and 2 bases, in that order; junction bases with no gene match: 6. Germline values: CDR1 DFQATT, CDR2 SNEGSKA (reference sequence).

This clonotype occurred a few times. The rearrangement uses TRBV4-1 and TRBJ1-2; D remains unclear. Germline loops: CDR1 MGHRA, CDR2 YSYEKL. The CDR3 contains 15 residues. Trimming shortened V by 0 bases and J by 3 bases, and 11 bases separated the two germline ends. CDR3 DNA sequence: TGCGCCAGCAGCCAAGAGTCTACCTGGGACTATGGCTACACCTTC. This codes for CASSQESTWDYGYTF.

In this sample, this clonotype turned up a few times. V gene TRBV5-6 combines with J gene TRBJ1-2, with 8 bases identical to TRBD1. V lost 2 bases, J lost 1 base, and 7 bases stayed unmatched. CDR3 length: 16 amino acids. Germline loops: CDR1 SGHDT, CDR2 YYEEEE. CDR3: CASSFWTGTVNYGYTF. The CDR3 DNA reads TGTGCCAGCAGCTTCTGGACAGGGACTGTTAACTATGGCTACACCTTC.